This T cell receptor (beta chain) was identified in a study of CD8 T cells in Susac syndrome. This CDR3 is built from 13 residues. The V and J ends lost 8 bases and 9 bases, in that order; junction bases with no gene match: 3. Germline CDR1 is SGHTA and CDR2 is FQGNSA. The RNA input was about 0.5 to 1 ug, and it was reverse transcribed with random hexamers. TCR beta CDR3 was amplified by immunoSEQ covering 54 Vbeta and 13 Jbeta. TCRdb ran MiXCR on the immunoSEQ multiplex PCR reads and lists one entry per CDR3 protein. The data hold about 200,000 distinct CDR3 sequences, with under 97% observed a single time. From blood CD8+ and CD4+ T cells, TCR beta sequences were generated. Relapsing-remitting disease, either stable or active, was present in the multiple sclerosis controls, who were treatment-naive patients. The TEMRA cells underwent FACS enrichment, while the CD8+ and CD4+ T cells underwent negative isolation.

The chain uses TRBV7-2 and TRBJ1-6; 11 bases are shared with TRBD1. The specimen was CD4+ T cells from PBMCs. The sequence was obtained from a human donor with multiple sclerosis. In DNA form, the CDR3 reads TGTGCCAGCGGGGGACAGGGGGGTTCACCCCTCCACTTT. Encoded protein: CASGGQGGSPLHF.